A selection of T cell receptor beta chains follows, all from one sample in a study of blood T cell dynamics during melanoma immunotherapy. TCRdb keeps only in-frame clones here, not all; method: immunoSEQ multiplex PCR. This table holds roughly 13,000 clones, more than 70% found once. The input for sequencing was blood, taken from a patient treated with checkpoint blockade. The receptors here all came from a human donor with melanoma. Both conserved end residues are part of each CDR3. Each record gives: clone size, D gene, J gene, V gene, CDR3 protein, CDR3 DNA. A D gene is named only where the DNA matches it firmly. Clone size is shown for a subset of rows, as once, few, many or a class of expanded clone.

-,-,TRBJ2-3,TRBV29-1,CSVVAGQSPDTQYF,TGCAGCGTTGTTGCAGGTCAATCCCCAGATACGCAGTATTTT
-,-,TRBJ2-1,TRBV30,CAWRLLRVPYNEQFF,TGTGCCTGGAGATTATTACGGGTTCCCTACAATGAGCAGTTCTTC
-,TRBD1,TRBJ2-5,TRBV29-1,CSANRQGAHETQYF,TGCAGCGCAAATAGGCAGGGGGCCCACGAGACCCAGTACTTC
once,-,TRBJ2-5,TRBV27,CASSLGGVGRVPWYQETQYF,TGTGCCAGCAGCCTGGGCGGGGTGGGTAGGGTTCCTTGGTACCAAGAGACCCAGTACTTC
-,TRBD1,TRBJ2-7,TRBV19,CASSKAGTGFSYEQYF,TGTGCCAGTAGTAAGGCCGGGACAGGGTTCTCCTACGAGCAGTACTTC
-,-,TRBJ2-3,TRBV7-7,CASSLDARADTQYF,TGTGCCAGCAGCTTAGATGCCAGGGCAGATACGCAGTATTTT
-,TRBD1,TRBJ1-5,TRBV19,CASRKVTGGYDNQPQHF,TGTGCCAGTAGGAAAGTAACAGGGGGTTATGACAATCAGCCCCAGCATTTT
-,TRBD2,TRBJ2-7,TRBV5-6,CASSLLSGGGEQYF,TGTGCCAGCAGCTTGCTCAGCGGGGGTGGCGAGCAGTACTTC
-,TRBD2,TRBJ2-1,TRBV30,CASSGGSQVSEQFF,TGTGCCTCCTCAGGCGGGAGTCAGGTCAGTGAGCAGTTCTTC
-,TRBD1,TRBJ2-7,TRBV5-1,CASSLGRTGDGEQYF,TGCGCCAGCAGCTTGGGGCGGACAGGGGACGGCGAGCAGTACTTC
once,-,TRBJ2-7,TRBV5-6,CASSFLGARDEQYF,TGTGCCAGCAGCTTTCTCGGGGCAAGAGACGAGCAGTACTTC
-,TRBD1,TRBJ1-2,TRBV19,CASRDRVNYGYTF,TGTGCCAGCAGAGACAGGGTAAACTATGGCTACACCTTC
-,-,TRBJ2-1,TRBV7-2,CASSARRVVSAGTYNEQFF,TGTGCCAGCAGCGCTAGGAGGGTGGTTTCGGCAGGGACTTACAATGAGCAGTTCTTC
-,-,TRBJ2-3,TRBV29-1,CSVAGDTQYF,TGCAGCGTTGCAGGAGATACGCAGTATTTT
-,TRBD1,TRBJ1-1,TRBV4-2,CASSPRGQGVRAEAFF,TGTGCCAGCAGCCCCCGGGGACAGGGCGTACGGGCAGAAGCTTTCTTT
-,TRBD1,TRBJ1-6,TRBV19,CASSTERQGYNSPLHF,TGTGCCAGTAGTACTGAAAGACAGGGGTATAATTCACCCCTCCACTTT
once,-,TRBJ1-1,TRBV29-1,CSVSSWPEAFF,TGCAGCGTTAGCTCATGGCCTGAAGCTTTCTTT
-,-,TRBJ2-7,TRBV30,CAWSPGAYEQYF,TGTGCCTGGAGCCCTGGGGCCTACGAGCAGTACTTC
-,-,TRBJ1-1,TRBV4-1,CASSQSTLRTEAFF,TGCGCCAGCAGCCAAAGTACACTGAGGACTGAAGCTTTCTTT
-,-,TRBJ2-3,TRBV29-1,CSVAPGHVGDTQYF,TGCAGCGTTGCCCCAGGGCATGTGGGAGATACGCAGTATTTT
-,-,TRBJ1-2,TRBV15,CATSVSAGYGYTF,TGTGCCACCAGTGTATCGGCCGGCTATGGCTACACCTTC
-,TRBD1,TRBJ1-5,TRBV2,CASSSQGRPNQPQHF,TGTGCCAGCAGTTCACAGGGGCGTCCCAATCAGCCCCAGCATTTT
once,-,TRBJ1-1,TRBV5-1,CASSAGTLNTEAFF,TGCGCCAGCAGCGCCGGGACGCTAAACACTGAAGCTTTCTTT
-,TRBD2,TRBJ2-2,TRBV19,CASSPIAGEGELFF,TGTGCCAGTAGTCCTATAGCGGGAGAGGGGGAGCTGTTTTTT
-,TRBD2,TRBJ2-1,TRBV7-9,CASSPSGRALGNEQFF,TGTGCCAGCAGCCCAAGCGGGAGGGCCCTCGGGAATGAGCAGTTCTTC
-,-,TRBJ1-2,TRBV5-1,CASRIRGGYGYTF,TGCGCCAGCCGTATAAGGGGGGGCTATGGCTACACCTTC
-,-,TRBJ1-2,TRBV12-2,CASRLARRGIPTNYGYTF,TGTGCAAGTCGCTTAGCCCGGAGAGGCATCCCCACTAACTATGGCTACACCTTC
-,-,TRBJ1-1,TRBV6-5,CASSAAVLLNTEAFF,TGTGCCAGCAGTGCGGCAGTTCTCCTGAACACTGAAGCTTTCTTT
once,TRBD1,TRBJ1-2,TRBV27,CASSLKGDRGGYGYTF,TGTGCCAGCAGTTTAAAGGGTGACAGGGGGGGCTATGGCTACACCTTC
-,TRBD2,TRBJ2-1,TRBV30,CGGGRGYNEQFF,TGTGGGGGCGGGAGGGGGTACAATGAGCAGTTCTTC
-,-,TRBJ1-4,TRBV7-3,CASSLRGQGRGEKLFF,TGTGCCAGCAGCTTAAGGGGGCAGGGGCGCGGTGAAAAACTGTTTTTT
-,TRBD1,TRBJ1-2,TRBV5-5,CASSLNRGLSGYTF,TGTGCCAGCAGCTTGAACAGGGGGCTCAGTGGCTACACCTTC
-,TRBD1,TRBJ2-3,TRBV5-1,CASSRDRVGDTQYF,TGCGCCAGCAGCCGAGACAGGGTGGGAGATACGCAGTATTTT
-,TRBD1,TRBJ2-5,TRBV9,CASSAGQGFPRETQYF,TGTGCCAGCAGCGCAGGACAGGGCTTTCCTAGAGAGACCCAGTACTTC
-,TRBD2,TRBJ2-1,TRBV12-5,CASVGTSGVPMSYNEQFF,TGTGCTAGTGTCGGGACTAGCGGGGTGCCCATGTCCTACAATGAGCAGTTCTTC
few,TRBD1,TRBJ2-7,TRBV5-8,CASSLFQGANEQYF,TGTGCCAGCAGCTTGTTTCAGGGGGCTAACGAGCAGTACTTC
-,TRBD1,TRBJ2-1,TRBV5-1,CASSPEPGGRNEQFF,TGCGCCAGCAGCCCTGAGCCAGGGGGTCGGAATGAGCAGTTCTTC
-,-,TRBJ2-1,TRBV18,CASSPPGGSSYNEQFF,TGTGCCAGCTCACCCCCCGGGGGCTCCTCCTACAATGAGCAGTTCTTC
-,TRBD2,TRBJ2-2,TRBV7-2,CASSRLAGGVTGELFF,TGTGCCAGCAGTCGACTAGCGGGGGGCGTAACCGGGGAGCTGTTTTTT
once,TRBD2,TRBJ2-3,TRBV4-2,CASSQVGGGGADTQYF,TGTGCCAGCAGCCAAGTAGGCGGGGGGGGCGCAGATACGCAGTATTTT
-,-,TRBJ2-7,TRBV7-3,CASSRTALSPEQYF,TGTGCCAGCAGCCGTACAGCCTTGAGCCCCGAGCAGTACTTC
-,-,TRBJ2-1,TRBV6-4,CASSDSSENEQFF,TGTGCCAGCAGTGACTCTAGCGAAAATGAGCAGTTCTTC
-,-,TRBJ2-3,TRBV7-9,CASSLGGRVGTDTQYF,TGTGCCAGCAGCTTAGGTGGCAGGGTAGGCACAGATACGCAGTATTTT
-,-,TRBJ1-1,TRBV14,CASSQIIRNTEAFF,TGTGCCAGCAGCCAAATAATCAGGAACACTGAAGCTTTCTTT
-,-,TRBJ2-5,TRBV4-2,CASSQGVGETRAETQYF,TGTGCCAGCAGCCAGGGAGTAGGGGAAACTAGGGCGGAGACCCAGTACTTC